What follows describes a single T cell receptor beta chain. Its antigen is unknown. V was clipped by 3 bases and J by 0 bases, with 5 bases between them. The CDR3 contains 14 residues. Germline lookup yields CDR1 ENHRY and CDR2 SYGVKD. This sample is part of a study of T cells in narcolepsy. On the study more broadly: Patients with NT1 or NT2 and healthy control donors were enrolled. Study-level points and caveats: No autoreactive T cell clone sequences appeared in some memory CD4+ repertoires. Same-patient CSF and blood CD4+ T cell clonotypes included HCRT-specific and TRIB2-specific autoreactive ones. Reportedly, autoreactive clonotypes were serially detected in patients' blood but not controls'.

Sequenced by immunoSEQ multiplex PCR; TCRdb stores in-frame clones only, minus some. The data show 25,000 to 30,000 clones, 70% to 85% seen once. The chain has TRBV10-3 and TRBJ1-4; tentative D call: TRBD1 (5 bases). The source material was memory (CD45RA-) CD4+ T cells from blood. The sequence derives from a human donor in good health. The CDR3 nucleotides are TGTGCCATCAGTGAAGGGGCAACTAATGAAAAACTGTTTTTT. It translates to CAISEGATNEKLFF.